Shown below are 32 T cell receptor beta chains from a single sample sequenced in a study of OX40 agonist ivuxolimab in advanced cancers. The data were produced by immunoSEQ multiplex PCR, yet TCRdb's version contains in-frame clones alone and is incomplete. The sample holds more than 45,000 clones, 82% seen once. The sequencing here drew on CD4+ or CD8+ T cells sorted from blood, taken in a trial of the OX40 agonist ivuxolimab. The receptors were gathered from an adult with an advanced solid tumor such as melanoma, head and neck, liver or kidney cancer.

CDR3 loop: CATWGRGPNTEAFF. In nucleotides, the CDR3 is TGTGCCACCTGGGGAAGGGGCCCTAACACTGAAGCTTTCTTT. The chain employs TRBV18 and TRBJ1-1; tentatively, D is TRBD1 (5 bases). Trimming removed 10 bases from V and 2 bases from J, with 17 bases in between. CDR3 length equals 14 residues. Germline CDR1 KGHSH, CDR2 LQKENI.

The rearrangement joins TRBV11-2 to TRBJ1-6; a weak D match, TRBD1 (5 bases). There are 15 residues in the CDR3. CDR1 and CDR2 from the germline V gene are SGHAT and FQNNGV. V lost 5 bases to trimming and J lost 10 bases, with 18 bases between them. The DNA of the CDR3 is TGTGCCAGCAGCCACCCCCAGGGAAAAAGGTCACCCCTCCACTTT. Translation: CASSHPQGKRSPLHF.

The genes are TRBV19 and TRBJ1-2, with D tentatively TRBD1 (6 bases). The CDR3 extends over 14 amino acids. The V end was cut by 7 bases, the J end by 4 bases, with 16 bases between. CDR1 LNHDA and CDR2 SQIVND come from the germline V gene (reference sequence). The CDR3 is CASTPWVRGYGYTF. DNA of the CDR3: TGTGCCAGTACCCCTTGGGTCAGGGGCTATGGCTACACCTTC.

The table lists this clone with a few counts. The chain employs TRBV10-3 and TRBJ1-1; D not resolved. Per germline, CDR1 ENHRY and CDR2 SYGVKD. The CDR3 is 15 amino acids. V was cut by 0 bases and J by 1 base, with 9 bases left in between. CDR3 residues: CAISESVSKNTEAFF. CDR3 bases: TGTGCCATCAGTGAGTCGGTCTCAAAGAACACTGAAGCTTTCTTT.

This clone was seen more than once but under ten times. The chain links TRBV2 to TRBJ2-1; D gene uncertain. From germline, CDR1 is SNHLY and CDR2 FYNNEI. The V end lost 7 bases, the J end lost 7 bases, and 14 bases lay between the germline ends. The CDR3 totals 13 residues. The CDR3 nucleotides are TGTGCCAGCACCATAAATCACTGGAATGAGCAGTTCTTC. It yields the protein CASTINHWNEQFF.

This clone was picked up one time. The chain couples TRBV11-2 to TRBJ2-5, with a tentative D call TRBD2 (6 bases). Germline V lookup: CDR1 SGHAT, CDR2 FQNNGV. Trimming removed 5 bases at V and 0 bases at J, with 7 bases between. CDR3 length: 13 residues. CDR3 coding DNA: TGTGCCAGCAGCGCGGGACACCAAGAGACCCAGTACTTC. Amino acids: CASSAGHQETQYF.

The chain employs TRBV27 and TRBJ2-1; 8 bases match TRBD1. Germline CDR1 reads MNHEY; CDR2 reads SMNVEV (reference sequence). CDR3 length equals 18 residues. J lost 3 bases, V lost 5 bases, and 15 bases had no gene match. In nucleotides, the CDR3 is TGTGCCAGCAGTCCCAGCCGCAGTGGACAGGGTTTCTACAATGAGCAGTTCTTC. Amino acid sequence: CASSPSRSGQGFYNEQFF.

The chain couples TRBV18 to TRBJ1-2; no clear D gene. V lost 1 base and J lost 3, with 15 bases in between. The germline V gene encodes CDR1 KGHSH and CDR2 LQKENI. The CDR3 loop spans 16 amino acids. For the CDR3, the DNA is TGTGCCAGCTCACCACGGGCAGAATATTCCTACTATGGCTACACCTTC. This encodes CASSPRAEYSYYGYTF.

V gene TRBV19 combines with J gene TRBJ2-1; 9 nucleotides line up with TRBD1. The CDR3 spans 13 residues. Trimming took 7 bases from V and 8 from J; bases not matched to a gene: 6. The germline V gene has CDR1 LNHDA and CDR2 SQIVND (reference sequence). The CDR3 DNA follows: TGTGCCAGTACCCTGGACAGGGGACATGAGCAGTTCTTC. Protein sequence: CASTLDRGHEQFF.

The rearrangement links TRBV7-8 to TRBJ2-7, with D hard to call. Germline lookup yields CDR1 SGHVS and CDR2 FQNEAQ. This CDR3 has 14 amino acids. Trimming shortened V by 1 base and J by 6 bases, and 13 bases separated the two germline ends. The CDR3: CASSLDETHGEQYF. The CDR3 DNA reads TGTGCCAGCAGCTTAGATGAGACCCATGGCGAGCAGTACTTC.

The genes are TRBV5-6 and TRBJ1-2, with TRBD1 matching 10 bases. CDR1 is SGHDT and CDR2 is YYEEEE in the germline V gene. Trimming at V came to 4 bases and at J to 8 bases, leaving 8 bases not matched to a gene. The CDR3 spans 14 residues. This CDR3 is CASSRDRQGAGYTF. DNA for the CDR3: TGTGCCAGCAGCCGGGACCGACAGGGGGCAGGCTACACCTTC.

Here the CDR3 DNA reads TGTGCCAGCAGTGAAGCGCTTCGGGGGGCTAGGCATGGCTACACCTTC. Translation: CASSEALRGARHGYTF. V is TRBV2 and J is TRBJ1-2; tentative D call: TRBD1 (6 bases). The CDR3 is made up of 16 amino acids. V dropped 0 bases and J dropped 6 bases, with 17 bases sitting between them. Per the germline V gene, CDR1 is SNHLY and CDR2 is FYNNEI.

The sample holds one count of this clone. The CDR3 protein is CASSRDRGTGSPVYF. The CDR3 nucleotides are TGCGCCAGCAGCCGCGATAGGGGGACAGGGTCCCCCGTCTACTTC. V gene TRBV4-1 combines with J gene TRBJ2-7; the match to TRBD1 covers 9 bases. The CDR3 has 15 amino acids. V shed 4 bases and J 13 bases; nucleotides not matched to a gene: 17. Germline CDR1 reads MGHRA; CDR2 reads YSYEKL.

The J gene is TRBJ1-5, the V gene TRBV6-6; D is undetermined. CDR1 MNHNY and CDR2 SVGAGI come from the germline V gene (reference sequence). The CDR3 extends over 14 amino acids. The V end lost 6 bases, the J end lost 9 bases, and 18 bases lay between the germline ends. The CDR3 nucleotides read TGTGCCAGCAGCCCTCGGCCTTTCCCCGGGCCCCAGCATTTT. Its protein product is CASSPRPFPGPQHF.

V gene TRBV28 combines with J gene TRBJ2-5; D gene ambiguous. Trimming removed 2 bases from V and 7 bases from J, with 11 bases in between. The germline gives CDR1 MDHEN, CDR2 SYDVKM. The CDR3 covers 13 residues. CDR3 region: CASSLDPSRTQYF. CDR3 DNA: TGTGCCAGCAGTTTAGACCCCAGTCGGACCCAGTACTTC.

This clone was detected a few times. V is TRBV19 and J is TRBJ2-2; 7 bases are a match to TRBD1. Germline CDR1 and CDR2: LNHDA and SQIVND (reference sequence). The CDR3 sequence is 14 residues long. V lost 7 bases to trimming and J lost 4 bases; unmatched junction nucleotides: 6. CDR3 amino acids: CASIGTEGTGELFF. For the CDR3, the DNA is TGTGCCAGTATAGGGACAGAGGGCACCGGGGAGCTGTTTTTT.

This clone was seen more than once but under ten times. The V call is TRBV20-1, the J call TRBJ1-2; D not certain. Per the germline V gene, CDR1 is DFQATT and CDR2 is SNEGSKA (reference sequence). V lost 6 bases, J lost 7 bases, and 6 bases lay in between. The length of the CDR3 is 9 residues. CDR3 sequence reads: CSAGVGYTF. The CDR3 bases are TGCAGTGCCGGGGTTGGCTACACCTTC.

The V gene is TRBV6-6, the J gene TRBJ2-3, with D maybe TRBD2 (5 bases). In germline, CDR1 is MNHNY, CDR2 SVGAGI (reference sequence). Deletions cut 7 bases from V and 4 bases from J, with 15 bases between. The CDR3 extends over 14 amino acids. The CDR3 here is CASTVRLGADTQYF. CDR3 nucleotide sequence: TGTGCCAGCACCGTAAGACTCGGGGCAGATACGCAGTATTTT.

A remark on this clone: A read error may produce the germline difference seen at one junction end. This rearrangement joins TRBV11-2 to TRBJ1-3; possibly TRBD1 for D (6 bases). The CDR3 has 16 amino acids. Germline V CDR1 and CDR2: SGHAT, FQNNGV. The DNA of the CDR3 is TGTGCCAGCAGCTTGGGTCAGGGGATCGGTGGAAACACTATATATTTT. Translated: CASSLGQGIGGNTIYF.

The rearrangement links TRBV7-6 to TRBJ2-2, with D maybe TRBD2 (5 bases). The CDR3 is made up of 14 amino acids. In germline, CDR1 is SGHVS, CDR2 FNYEAQ. Trimming pared 5 bases from V and 6 bases from J, leaving 13 bases between. CDR3 loop: CASSRTPLPGELFF. As DNA, the CDR3 is TGTGCCAGCAGCCGGACTCCCTTGCCCGGGGAGCTGTTTTTT.

The V gene is TRBV19, the J gene TRBJ2-5, with 8 bases matching TRBD2. J was trimmed by 3 bases and V by 4 bases; bases with no gene match: 10. This CDR3 is 16 amino acids long. The V gene's germline CDR1 is LNHDA and CDR2 SQIVND (reference sequence). For the CDR3, the DNA is TGTGCCAGTAGTACCATACTAGCGGAGGTGGAAGAGACCCAGTACTTC. It encodes CASSTILAEVEETQYF.

This clone was counted a single time. The genes are TRBV9 and TRBJ1-2; D ambiguous. Looked up from germline, CDR1 is SGDLS and CDR2 is YYNGEE. V lost 0 bases to trimming and J lost 5 bases, with 8 bases between them. CDR3 length: 13 amino acids. The CDR3 coding sequence is TGTGCCAGCAGCGTAGCCAAATTGTATGGCTACACCTTC. This encodes CASSVAKLYGYTF.

The chain employs TRBV7-9 and TRBJ2-1; 10 bases agree with TRBD2. J gave up 7 bases and V 5 bases, and 14 bases lay outside the gene matches. Germline V lookup: CDR1 SEHNR, CDR2 FQNEAQ (reference sequence). The CDR3 is 17 amino acids. CDR3 bases: TGTGCCAGCAGCCGGGCTAGCGGGAGTTTTTTAGTGAATGAGCAGTTCTTC. As protein: CASSRASGSFLVNEQFF.

This chain links TRBV5-1 with TRBJ1-1, with TRBD1 matching 7 bases. The length of the CDR3 is 14 residues. Trimming cost V 4 bases and J 0 bases; bases outside gene matches: 3. Germline V gene data show CDR1 as SGHRS and CDR2 as YFSETQ. DNA of the CDR3: TGCGCCAGCAGCGACGGGACAGTGAACACTGAAGCTTTCTTT. Encoded protein: CASSDGTVNTEAFF.

This clone appeared a few times. The chain employs TRBV18 and TRBJ2-3; D may be TRBD1 (6 bases). The CDR3 has 12 amino acids. V was pared by 4 bases and J by 6 bases, with 8 bases between. CDR1 KGHSH and CDR2 LQKENI come from the germline V gene. CDR3 protein: CASSLRGDTQYF. Here the CDR3 DNA reads TGTGCCAGCTCACTTAGGGGGGATACGCAGTATTTT.

The chain carries TRBV6-5 and TRBJ2-1; 9 bases line up with TRBD1. Germline V gene sequence: CDR1 MNHEY, CDR2 SVGAGI. The J segment lost 7 bases and the V segment lost 5 bases, leaving 6 bases of the junction unmatched. This CDR3 comprises 14 residues. The DNA for the CDR3 is TGTGCCAGCAGTGCCGGGACAGGGAAAAATGAGCAGTTCTTC. It codes for CASSAGTGKNEQFF.

The chain is built from TRBV28 and TRBJ1-6, with no clear D. Germline V gene sequence: CDR1 MDHEN, CDR2 SYDVKM. With 8 bases removed from V and 0 bases from J, the gap between germline ends came to 8 bases. The CDR3 is 14 residues long. In DNA, the CDR3 is TGTGCCAGCCAACCCATCTCCTATAATTCACCCCTCCACTTT. Its translation is CASQPISYNSPLHF.

The CDR3 region is CASSSGGSGNTIYF. In DNA form, the CDR3 reads TGTGCCAGCTCAAGCGGAGGATCTGGAAACACCATATATTTT. This rearrangement joins TRBV6-1 to TRBJ1-3; the D is unclear. Germline CDR1 reads MNHNS; CDR2 reads SASEGT. V was pared by 8 bases and J by 1 base, with 12 bases between. The CDR3 has 14 amino acids.

The chain recombines TRBV10-3 with TRBJ2-5; D gene ambiguous. The germline CDR1 and CDR2 sequences are ENHRY and SYGVKD. V lost 10 bases and J 4 bases, leaving 13 bases between the germline ends. This CDR3 contains 12 residues. The CDR3 coding sequence is TGTGCCACGTCGAGTCCGGGAGAGACCCAGTACTTC. Its translation is CATSSPGETQYF.

The chain is built from TRBV30 and TRBJ2-1; 13 nucleotides line up with TRBD2. Looked up from germline, CDR1 is GTSNPN and CDR2 is SVGIG (reference sequence). Losses at the gene ends were 4 bases for V and 8 bases for J; bases not matched to a gene: 5. The CDR3 loop spans 14 amino acids. This CDR3 reads CAWTPGLAGYEQFF. The CDR3 nucleotides are TGTGCCTGGACCCCGGGACTAGCGGGATATGAGCAGTTCTTC.

The chain has TRBV19 and TRBJ1-1, with D hard to call. Germline values: CDR1 LNHDA, CDR2 SQIVND (reference sequence). The CDR3 covers 14 residues. Trimming removed 0 bases at V and 3 bases at J, with 8 bases between. The CDR3 sequence: CASSIEGRYTEAFF. CDR3 in DNA: TGTGCCAGTAGTATAGAGGGGAGGTACACTGAAGCTTTCTTT.

The chain couples TRBV19 to TRBJ2-7; 8 nucleotides match TRBD1. This CDR3 is built from 14 residues. CDR1 is LNHDA and CDR2 is SQIVND in the germline V gene (reference sequence). V lost 5 bases to trimming and J lost 4 bases; unmatched junction nucleotides: 7. In DNA form, the CDR3 reads TGTGCCAGTAGTGTGGACAGGGAGTCGTACGAGCAGTACTTC. Its protein is CASSVDRESYEQYF.